Below, 16 T cell receptor beta chains from the same sample are listed, as sequenced in a study of T cells in Graves' hyperthyroidism and ophthalmopathy. TCR beta CDR3 regions were amplified from RNA transcripts. The TCR CDR3 was amplified in a first-round RT-PCR using the HTBI primer set. Via MiXCR, TCRdb re-called the multiplex PCR reads, giving one row per CDR3 protein. The sample yields 200,000 to 300,000 distinct CDR3 sequences, about 24% seen once. Source material: blood. The receptors derive from a woman in her thirties or forties with Graves' ophthalmopathy.

This clonotype was counted at least ten times. The rearrangement joins TRBV2 to TRBJ1-2; D ambiguous. The CDR3 runs 15 residues. The V gene's germline CDR1 is SNHLY and CDR2 FYNNEI. Trimming took 4 bases from V and 3 from J, leaving 15 bases between them. This CDR3 is CASSAPLQSHYGYTF. As DNA, the CDR3 is TGTGCCAGCAGTGCCCCGCTCCAGTCACACTATGGCTACACCTTC.

This clonotype has at least ten counts. The genes are TRBV12-3 or TRBV12-4 and TRBJ2-2; 10 bases agree with TRBD2. Losses at the gene ends were 3 bases for V and 4 bases for J; bases not matched to a gene: 5. CDR3 length equals 16 residues. CDR3 coding DNA: TGTGCCAGCAGTTTTTTTGGACTAGCGGCCACCGGGGAGCTGTTTTTT. Encoded protein: CASSFFGLAATGELFF.

About this clonotype: A much larger clone lies one base from this, so it may be a read error. DNA for the CDR3: TGTGCCATCGGGAGCGGGCTGTTGAGTTCACCCCTCCACTTT. Amino acid sequence: CAIGSGLLSSPLHF. The chain combines TRBV6-1 with TRBJ1-6; D ambiguous. There are 14 residues in the CDR3. V gave up 10 bases and J gave up 9 bases, with 19 bases separating them. Germline CDR1 reads MNHNS; CDR2 reads SASEGT.

This clonotype was detected many times. The chain uses TRBV18 and TRBJ2-7, with 7 bases aligning to TRBD2. The V and J ends lost 0 bases and 3 bases, in that order; junction bases with no gene match: 5. CDR1 is KGHSH, CDR2 LQKENI, per germline. The CDR3 consists of 15 residues. The CDR3 DNA follows: TGTGCCAGCTCACCACCGGGAGGGAGTTACTACGAGCAGTACTTC. As protein: CASSPPGGSYYEQYF.

This clonotype showed up just once. This chain connects TRBV15 to TRBJ2-5; TRBD2 might be the D (5 bases). V was clipped by 0 bases and J by 5 bases, with 10 bases between them. The CDR3 runs to 14 residues. Germline CDR1 LNHNV, CDR2 YYDKDF (reference sequence). CDR3 sequence: CATSRDREFETQYF. The CDR3 DNA follows: TGTGCCACCAGCAGAGATAGGGAGTTTGAGACCCAGTACTTC.

This clonotype was detected ten times or more. The gene calls are TRBV6-2 or TRBV6-3 and TRBJ1-1; D is perhaps TRBD1 (5 bases). The CDR3 is 19 residues long. Germline lookup yields CDR1 MNHEY and CDR2 SVGEGT. Deletions cut 2 bases from V and 5 bases from J, with 27 bases between. In DNA, the CDR3 is TGTGCCAGCAGTTACCTACCGAGGGACTTAGGAGCCTTATGGACTGAAGCTTTCTTT. Its protein product is CASSYLPRDLGALWTEAFF.

The chain combines TRBV7-2 with TRBJ1-1; D uncertain. The germline V gene has CDR1 SGHTA and CDR2 FQGNSA. The CDR3 has 13 residues. The V end was cut by 4 bases, the J end by 5 bases, with 11 bases between. CDR3 nucleotide sequence: TGTGCCAGCAGCTCCGGGGAGGTTACTGAAGCTTTCTTT. Amino acid sequence: CASSSGEVTEAFF.

The chain recombines TRBV12-5 with TRBJ1-2; D may be TRBD1 (5 bases). The length of the CDR3 is 14 residues. The germline CDR1 and CDR2 sequences are LGHNT and FRNRAP. V gave up 7 bases and J gave up 5 bases, with 17 bases separating them. CDR3 loop: CASAPGTGGYGYTF. The CDR3 DNA follows: TGTGCTAGTGCCCCCGGGACCGGGGGGTATGGCTACACCTTC.

In its sample, this clonotype was seen many times. A much larger clone lies a single base off, so this may be a read error. The chain uses TRBV28 and TRBJ2-7; D unclear. Germline lookup yields CDR1 MDHEN and CDR2 SYDVKM. The CDR3 runs 14 residues. The CDR3 DNA reads TGTGCCTGCAGTTTGTCCGTGAGGTCCTACGAGCAGTACTTC. Protein product: CACSLSVRSYEQYF.

The chain is built from TRBV2 and TRBJ2-2, with 9 bases aligning to TRBD1. Unmatched junction bases numbered 5, after V lost 6 bases and J lost 6 bases. Germline CDR1 is SNHLY and CDR2 is FYNNEI. There are 14 residues in the CDR3. The CDR3 reads CASSLGQGAGELFF. DNA of the CDR3: TGTGCCAGCAGCCTGGGACAGGGCGCCGGGGAGCTGTTTTTT. Filled out from reference TRBV2 and TRBJ2-2, the complete variable domain reads EPEVTQTPSHQVTQMGQEVILRCVPISNHLYFYWYRQILGQKVEFLVSFYNNEISEKSEIFDDQFSVERPDGSNFTLKIRSTKLEDSAMYFCASSLGQGAGELFFGEGSRLTVL.

This clonotype was detected ten times or more. The chain couples TRBV15 to TRBJ1-1; D not resolved. Germline CDR1 is LNHNV and CDR2 is YYDKDF (reference sequence). The CDR3 covers 13 residues. Trimming removed 1 base from V and 10 bases from J, with 13 bases in between. The CDR3 region is CATSRGSGSRAFF. The CDR3 bases are TGTGCCACCAGCAGAGGTTCGGGGTCGCGAGCTTTCTTT.

The table lists this clonotype with a few counts. This rearrangement joins TRBV20-1 to TRBJ1-1; no definite D call. CDR1 and CDR2 from the germline V gene are DFQATT and SNEGSKA (reference sequence). Trimming removed 3 bases at V and 6 bases at J, with 14 bases between. This CDR3 comprises 13 residues. The CDR3 DNA sequence: TGCAGTGCTAGTGGTCGGTTCGGGGCTGAAGCTTTCTTT. Its protein product is CSASGRFGAEAFF.

Comments on this clonotype: At one boundary the junction diverges from the germline segment, which might be a read error. The J gene is TRBJ2-5, the V gene TRBV24-1, with 8 bases matching TRBD1. Germline V gives CDR1 KGHDR, CDR2 SFDVKD. There are 15 residues in the CDR3. This CDR3 reads CATSAAGQGQETLYF. CDR3 nucleotides: TGTGCCACCAGTGCCGCCGGACAGGGACAAGAGACCCTGTACTTC.

This clonotype was counted at least ten times. The chain combines TRBV5-1 with TRBJ2-7, with 7 bases fitting TRBD2. The CDR3 totals 14 residues. CDR1 and CDR2 from the germline V gene are SGHRS and YFSETQ. Unmatched junction bases numbered 10, after V lost 3 bases and J lost 7 bases. CDR3 nucleotide sequence: TGCGCCAGCAGCTGGGGGACTAATCCTAGGGAGCAGTACTTC. Translation: CASSWGTNPREQYF.

Details on this clonotype: One end of the junction does not line up with germline, which may come from a read error. J is TRBJ1-5 and V is TRBV6-1, with D perhaps TRBD1 (6 bases). This CDR3 has 15 amino acids. The germline V gene encodes CDR1 MNHNS and CDR2 SASEGT. CDR3 nucleotide sequence: TGTGCCAGCCAAATGGACAGTTCCATAGGGGAGCCCCGGCATTTT. This gives the protein CASQMDSSIGEPRHF.

This clonotype was picked up a small number of times. A read error is possible here, since a much larger clone lies one base away. The CDR3 is CASSFGGPTSYERYF. CDR3 bases: TGTGCCAGCAGCTTTGGGGGCCCGACTTCCTACGAGCGGTACTTC. The rearrangement joins TRBV5-6 to TRBJ2-7; perhaps TRBD1 as D (6 bases). Germline V gene sequence: CDR1 SGHDT, CDR2 YYEEEE. There are 15 residues in the CDR3.